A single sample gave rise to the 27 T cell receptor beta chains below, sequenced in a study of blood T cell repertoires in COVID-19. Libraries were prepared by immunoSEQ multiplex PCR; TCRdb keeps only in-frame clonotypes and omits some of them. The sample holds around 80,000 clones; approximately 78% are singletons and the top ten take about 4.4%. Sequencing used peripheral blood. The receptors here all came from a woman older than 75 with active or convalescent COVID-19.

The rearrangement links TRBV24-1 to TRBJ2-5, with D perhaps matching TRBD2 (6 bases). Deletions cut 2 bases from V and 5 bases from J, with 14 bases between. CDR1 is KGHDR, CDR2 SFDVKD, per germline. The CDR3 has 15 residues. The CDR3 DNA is TGTGCCACCAGTGATTGGCAGGGAGGAGGTGAGACCCAGTACTTC. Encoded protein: CATSDWQGGGETQYF.

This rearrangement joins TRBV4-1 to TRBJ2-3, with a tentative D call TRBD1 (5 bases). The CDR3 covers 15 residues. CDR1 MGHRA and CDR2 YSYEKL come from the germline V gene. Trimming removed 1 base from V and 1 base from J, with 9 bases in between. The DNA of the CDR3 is TGCGCCAGCAGCCAAGTAGGGGTGGGCACAGATACGCAGTATTTT. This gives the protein CASSQVGVGTDTQYF.

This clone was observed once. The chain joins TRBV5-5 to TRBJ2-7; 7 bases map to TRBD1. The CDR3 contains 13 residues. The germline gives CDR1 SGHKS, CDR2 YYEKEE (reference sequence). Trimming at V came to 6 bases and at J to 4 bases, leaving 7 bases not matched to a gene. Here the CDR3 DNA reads TGTGCCAGCACTTGGACAGGAAATTACGAGCAGTACTTC. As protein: CASTWTGNYEQYF.

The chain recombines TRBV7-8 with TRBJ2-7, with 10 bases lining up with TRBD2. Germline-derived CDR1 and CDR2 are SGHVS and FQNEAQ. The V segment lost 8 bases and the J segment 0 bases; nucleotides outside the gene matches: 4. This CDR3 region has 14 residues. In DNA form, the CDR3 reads TGTGCCAGCCGGACTAGCGGCAGCTCCTACGAGCAGTACTTC. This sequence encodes CASRTSGSSYEQYF.

In nucleotides, the CDR3 is TGCGCCAGCAGCCCCGGGACTCCGGGGCACGAGCAGTACTTC. Its protein is CASSPGTPGHEQYF. V is TRBV5-1 and J is TRBJ2-7, with D maybe TRBD2 (6 bases). Per the germline V gene, CDR1 is SGHRS and CDR2 is YFSETQ. V was pared by 4 bases and J by 5 bases, with 16 bases between. The length of the CDR3 is 14 residues.

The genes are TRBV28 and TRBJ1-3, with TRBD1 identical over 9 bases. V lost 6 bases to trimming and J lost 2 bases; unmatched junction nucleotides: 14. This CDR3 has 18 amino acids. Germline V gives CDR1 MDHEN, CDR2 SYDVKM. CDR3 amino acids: CASSSYRDRDGTGNTIYF. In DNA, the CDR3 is TGTGCCAGCAGCTCATACCGGGACAGGGACGGAACTGGAAACACCATATATTTT.

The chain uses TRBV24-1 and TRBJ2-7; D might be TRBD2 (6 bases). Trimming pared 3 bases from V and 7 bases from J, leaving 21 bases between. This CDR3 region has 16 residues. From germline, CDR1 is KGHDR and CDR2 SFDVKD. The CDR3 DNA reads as TGTGCCACCAGTGATGGTGGTAGCGGATCGCTTGGTGAGCAGTACTTC. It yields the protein CATSDGGSGSLGEQYF.

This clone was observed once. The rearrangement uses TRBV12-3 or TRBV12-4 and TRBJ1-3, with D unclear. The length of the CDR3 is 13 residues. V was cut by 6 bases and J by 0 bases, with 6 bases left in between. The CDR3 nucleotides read TGTGCCAGCAGAGCTCTCTCTGGAAACACCATATATTTT. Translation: CASRALSGNTIYF.

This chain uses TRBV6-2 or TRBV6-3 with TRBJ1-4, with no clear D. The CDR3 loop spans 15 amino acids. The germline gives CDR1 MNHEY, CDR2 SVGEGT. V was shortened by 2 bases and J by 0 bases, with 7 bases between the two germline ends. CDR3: CASSYGPTTNEKLFF. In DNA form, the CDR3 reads TGTGCCAGCAGTTACGGGCCCACAACTAATGAAAAACTGTTTTTT.

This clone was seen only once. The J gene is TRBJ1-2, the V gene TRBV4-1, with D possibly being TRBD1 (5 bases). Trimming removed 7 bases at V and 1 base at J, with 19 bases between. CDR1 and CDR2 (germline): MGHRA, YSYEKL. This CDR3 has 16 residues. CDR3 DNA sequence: TGCGCCAGCAAGAGGGGCCCGGGACTCAGTAACTATGGCTACACCTTC. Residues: CASKRGPGLSNYGYTF.

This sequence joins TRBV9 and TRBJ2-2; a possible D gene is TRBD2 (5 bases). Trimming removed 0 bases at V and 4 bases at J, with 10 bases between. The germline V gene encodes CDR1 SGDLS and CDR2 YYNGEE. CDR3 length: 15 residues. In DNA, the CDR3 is TGTGCCAGCAGCGTAGGATCGGGAATCACCGGGGAGCTGTTTTTT. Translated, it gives CASSVGSGITGELFF.

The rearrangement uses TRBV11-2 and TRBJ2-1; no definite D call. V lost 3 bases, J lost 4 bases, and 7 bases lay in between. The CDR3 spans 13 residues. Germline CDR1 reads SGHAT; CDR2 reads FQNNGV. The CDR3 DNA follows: TGTGCCAGCAGCTTGGCGCGGTACAATGAGCAGTTCTTC. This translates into CASSLARYNEQFF.

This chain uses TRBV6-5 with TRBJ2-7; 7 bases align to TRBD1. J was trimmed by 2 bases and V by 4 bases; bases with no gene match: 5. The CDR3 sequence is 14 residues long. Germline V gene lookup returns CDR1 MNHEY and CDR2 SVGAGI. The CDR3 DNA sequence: TGTGCCAGCAGTTCCCAGGGGGTAACCTACGAGCAGTACTTC. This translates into CASSSQGVTYEQYF.

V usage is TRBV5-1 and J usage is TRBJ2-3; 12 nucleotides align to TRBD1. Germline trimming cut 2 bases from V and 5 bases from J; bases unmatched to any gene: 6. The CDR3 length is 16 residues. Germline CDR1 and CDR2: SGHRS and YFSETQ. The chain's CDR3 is CASSFSGTGGLDTQYF. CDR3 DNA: TGCGCCAGCAGCTTCTCCGGGACAGGGGGCCTAGATACGCAGTATTTT.

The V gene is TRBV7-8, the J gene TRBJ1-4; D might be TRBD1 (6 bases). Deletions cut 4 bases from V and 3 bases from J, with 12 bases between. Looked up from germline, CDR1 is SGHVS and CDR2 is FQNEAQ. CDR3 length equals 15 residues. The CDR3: CASSSTGTSNEKLFF. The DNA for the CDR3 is TGTGCCAGCAGCTCAACCGGGACATCTAATGAAAAACTGTTTTTT.

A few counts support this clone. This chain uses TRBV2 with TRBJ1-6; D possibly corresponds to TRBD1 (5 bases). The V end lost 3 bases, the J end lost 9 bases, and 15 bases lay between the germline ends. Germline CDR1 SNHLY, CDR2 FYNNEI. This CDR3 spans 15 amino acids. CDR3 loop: CASSEEQVSGSPLHF. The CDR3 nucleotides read TGTGCCAGCAGTGAGGAACAGGTTTCGGGTTCACCCCTCCACTTT. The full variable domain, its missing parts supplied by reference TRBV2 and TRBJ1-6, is EPEVTQTPSHQVTQMGQEVILRCVPISNHLYFYWYRQILGQKVEFLVSFYNNEISEKSEIFDDQFSVERPDGSNFTLKIRSTKLEDSAMYFCASSEEQVSGSPLHFGNGTRLTVT.

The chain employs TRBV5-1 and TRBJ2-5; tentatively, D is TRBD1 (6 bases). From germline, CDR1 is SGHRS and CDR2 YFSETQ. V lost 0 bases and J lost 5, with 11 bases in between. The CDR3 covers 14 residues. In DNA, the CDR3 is TGCGCCAGCAGCTTGGGACAGGTGTTGGAGACCCAGTACTTC. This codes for CASSLGQVLETQYF. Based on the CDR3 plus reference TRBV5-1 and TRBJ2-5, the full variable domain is KAGVTQTPRYLIKTRGQQVTLSCSPISGHRSVSWYQQTPGQGLQFLFEYFSETQRNKGNFPGRFSGRQFSNSRSEMNVSTLELGDSALYLCASSLGQVLETQYFGPGTRLLVL.

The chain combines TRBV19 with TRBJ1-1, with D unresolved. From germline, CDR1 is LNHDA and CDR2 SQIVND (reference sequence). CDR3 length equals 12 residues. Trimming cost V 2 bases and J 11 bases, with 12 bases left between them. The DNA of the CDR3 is TGTGCCAGTAGTATATTATCAGGTGGCGCTTTCTTT. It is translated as CASSILSGGAFF.

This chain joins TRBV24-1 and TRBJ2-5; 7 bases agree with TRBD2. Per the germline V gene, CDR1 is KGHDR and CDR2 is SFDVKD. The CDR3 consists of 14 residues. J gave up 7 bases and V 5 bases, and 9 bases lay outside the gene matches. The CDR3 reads CATSGWGGEWTQYF. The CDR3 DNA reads TGTGCCACCAGTGGTTGGGGGGGAGAGTGGACCCAGTACTTC.

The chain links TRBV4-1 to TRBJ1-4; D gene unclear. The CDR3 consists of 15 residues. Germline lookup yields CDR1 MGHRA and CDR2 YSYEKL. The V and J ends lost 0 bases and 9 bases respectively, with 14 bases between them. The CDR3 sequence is CASSQDNLLQKKLFF. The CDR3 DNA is TGCGCCAGCAGCCAAGATAACCTCTTACAGAAAAAACTGTTTTTT.

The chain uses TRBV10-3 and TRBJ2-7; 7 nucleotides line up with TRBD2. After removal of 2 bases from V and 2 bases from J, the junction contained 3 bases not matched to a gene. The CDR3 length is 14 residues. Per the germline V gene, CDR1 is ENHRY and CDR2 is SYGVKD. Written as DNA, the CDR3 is TGTGCCATCAGTGAGGGCGGGGGTACCTACGAGCAGTACTTC. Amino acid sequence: CAISEGGGTYEQYF.

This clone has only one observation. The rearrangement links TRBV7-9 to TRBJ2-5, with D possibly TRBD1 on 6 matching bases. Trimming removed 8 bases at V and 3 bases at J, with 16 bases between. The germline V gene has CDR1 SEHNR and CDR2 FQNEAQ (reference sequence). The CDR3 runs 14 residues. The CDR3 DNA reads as TGTGCCAGCCGTACCTCAGGGGCCGAAGAGACCCAGTACTTC. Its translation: CASRTSGAEETQYF.

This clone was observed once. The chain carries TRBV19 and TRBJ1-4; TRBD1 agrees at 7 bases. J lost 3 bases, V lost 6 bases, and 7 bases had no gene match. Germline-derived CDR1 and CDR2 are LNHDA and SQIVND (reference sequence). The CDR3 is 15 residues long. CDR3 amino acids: CASRAPGTANEKLFF. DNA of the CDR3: TGTGCCAGTAGGGCTCCGGGGACAGCTAATGAAAAACTGTTTTTT.

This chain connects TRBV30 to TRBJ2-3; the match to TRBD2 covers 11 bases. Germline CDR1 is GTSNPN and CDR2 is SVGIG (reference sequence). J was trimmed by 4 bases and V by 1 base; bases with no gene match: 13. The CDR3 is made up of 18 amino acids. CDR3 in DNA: TGTGCCTGGAGTGGAGGGTCTTTAGCGGGGGGGCCCTCAGATACGCAGTATTTT. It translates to CAWSGGSLAGGPSDTQYF. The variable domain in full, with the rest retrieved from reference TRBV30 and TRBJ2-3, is SQTIHQWPATLVQPVGSPLSLECTVEGTSNPNLYWYRQAAGRGLQLLFYSVGIGQISSEVPQNLSASRPQDRQFILSSKKLLLSDSGFYLCAWSGGSLAGGPSDTQYFGPGTRLTVL.

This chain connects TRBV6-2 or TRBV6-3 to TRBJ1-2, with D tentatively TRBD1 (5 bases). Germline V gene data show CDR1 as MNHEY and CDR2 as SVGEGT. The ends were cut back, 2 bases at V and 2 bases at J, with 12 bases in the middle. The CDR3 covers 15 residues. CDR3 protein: CASSYPPGLNYGYTF. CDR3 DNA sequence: TGTGCCAGCAGTTACCCGCCGGGACTCAACTATGGCTACACCTTC.

CDR3 region: CASSELGLSQETQYF. The CDR3, as DNA: TGTGCCAGCAGCGAGCTGGGACTATCCCAAGAGACCCAGTACTTC. This rearrangement joins TRBV2 to TRBJ2-5, with 7 bases identical to TRBD2. Germline values: CDR1 SNHLY, CDR2 FYNNEI. The CDR3 covers 15 residues. V shed 6 bases and J 1 base; nucleotides not matched to a gene: 8.

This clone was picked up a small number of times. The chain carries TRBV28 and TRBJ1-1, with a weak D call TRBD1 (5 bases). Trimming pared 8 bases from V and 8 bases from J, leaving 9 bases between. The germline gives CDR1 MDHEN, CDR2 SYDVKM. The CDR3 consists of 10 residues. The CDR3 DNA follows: TGTGCCAGCGGACATCGGGAAGCTTTCTTT. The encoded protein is CASGHREAFF.